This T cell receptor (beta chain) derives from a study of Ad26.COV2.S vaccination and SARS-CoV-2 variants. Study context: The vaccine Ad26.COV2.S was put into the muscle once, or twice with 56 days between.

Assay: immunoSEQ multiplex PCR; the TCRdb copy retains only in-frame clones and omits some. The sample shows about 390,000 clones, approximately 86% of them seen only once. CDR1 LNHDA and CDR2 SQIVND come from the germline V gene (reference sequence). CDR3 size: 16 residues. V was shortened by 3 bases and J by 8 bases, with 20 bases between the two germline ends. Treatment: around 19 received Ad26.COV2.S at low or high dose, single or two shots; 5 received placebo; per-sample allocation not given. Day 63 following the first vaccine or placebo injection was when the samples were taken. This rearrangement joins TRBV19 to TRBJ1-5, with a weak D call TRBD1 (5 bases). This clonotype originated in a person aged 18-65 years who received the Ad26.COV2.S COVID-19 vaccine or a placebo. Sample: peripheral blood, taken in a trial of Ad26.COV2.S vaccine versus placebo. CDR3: CASSMGRVYEGKPQHF. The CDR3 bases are TGTGCCAGTAGTATGGGCAGGGTTTACGAAGGGAAGCCCCAGCATTTT.